This TCR beta chain was observed in a study of CD8 T cells in Susac syndrome. An amount of RNA that ranged from roughly 0.5 to 1 ug was reverse transcribed with random hexamers. The amplification used immunoSEQ multiplex PCR on TCR beta CDR3; it spanned 54 Vbeta and 13 Jbeta. Using its own MiXCR run on the immunoSEQ multiplex PCR reads, TCRdb lists one record per CDR3 protein. Of approximately 120,000 distinct CDR3 sequences in the sample, 90% to 95% were seen once. In the multiple sclerosis control group, patients were treatment-naive and had stable or active relapsing-remitting disease. This clonotype was picked up one time. The CDR3 has 15 amino acids. The V end lost 4 bases, the J end lost 3 bases, and 16 bases lay between the germline ends. The germline gives CDR1 SEHNR, CDR2 FQNEAQ (reference sequence).

This TCR was sampled from a human donor with multiple sclerosis. The sequenced sample was CD8+ T cells from PBMCs. The chain combines TRBV7-9 with TRBJ2-7; tentatively, D is TRBD1 (5 bases). In DNA form, the CDR3 reads TGTGCCAGCAGCTCCCCTGGACACGGTCTCTACGAGCAGTACTTC. This sequence encodes CASSSPGHGLYEQYF.